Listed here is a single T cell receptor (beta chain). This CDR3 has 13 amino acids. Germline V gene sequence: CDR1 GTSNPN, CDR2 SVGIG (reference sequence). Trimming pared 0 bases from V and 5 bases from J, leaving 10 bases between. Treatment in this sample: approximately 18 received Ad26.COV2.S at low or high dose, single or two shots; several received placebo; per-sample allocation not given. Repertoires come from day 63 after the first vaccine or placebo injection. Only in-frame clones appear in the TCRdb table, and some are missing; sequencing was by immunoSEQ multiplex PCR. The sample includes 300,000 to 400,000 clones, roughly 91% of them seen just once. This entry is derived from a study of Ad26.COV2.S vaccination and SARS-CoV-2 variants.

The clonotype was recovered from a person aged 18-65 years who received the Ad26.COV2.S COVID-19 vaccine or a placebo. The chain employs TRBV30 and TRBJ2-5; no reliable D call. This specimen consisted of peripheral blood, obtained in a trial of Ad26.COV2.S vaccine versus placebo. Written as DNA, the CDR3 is TGTGCCTGGAGTGTACTGAGGCTGGAGACCCAGTACTTC. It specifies CAWSVLRLETQYF.